This T cell receptor beta chain was retrieved from a study of blood T cell repertoires in COVID-19. Background on the study: PBMCs, B-cell-depleted T cells, or T cells were the source of the cDNA or gDNA that made up the material.

CDR1 LGHDT and CDR2 YNNKEL come from the germline V gene (reference sequence). Trimming shortened V by 0 bases and J by 6 bases, and 6 bases separated the two germline ends. This CDR3 region has 13 residues. This table comes from immunoSEQ multiplex PCR, and its TCRdb copy is limited to in-frame clones, with some not included. Found here are 200,000 to 250,000 clones, 80% to 95% of them singletons; the top ten hold over 0.75%. Seattle's enrolled individuals joined amid active infection and were then monitored longitudinally. V is TRBV3-1 (or the pseudogene TRBV3-2) and J is TRBJ1-5; D is uncertain. Sequenced material: peripheral blood. This TCR was recovered from a man aged 55 to 69 with COVID-19, enrolled during active disease. Here the CDR3 reads CASSQDISQPQHF. In nucleotides, the CDR3 is TGTGCCAGCAGCCAAGATATCTCTCAGCCCCAGCATTTT.